A single T cell receptor (beta chain) is shown here with its context. This specimen belongs to a study of CD4 T cell repertoires in COVID-19. Here immunoSEQ multiplex PCR was the method, and the copy in TCRdb shows in-frame clones only, minus some. The data show about 75,000 clones, under 90% seen once. The CDR3 totals 18 residues. V was shortened by 0 bases and J by 1 base, with 22 bases between the two germline ends. From germline, CDR1 is SQVTM and CDR2 ANQGSEA. Samples came from patients recovered from mild-to-severe COVID-19. The chain couples TRBV29-1 to TRBJ2-7; a weak D match, TRBD2 (6 bases). This receptor was identified in a human donor who had COVID-19. The sequences come from CD4+ T cells from peripheral blood, collected after recovery from COVID-19. CDR3 sequence reads: CSVEDRPRGGTYSYEQYF. CDR3 DNA sequence: TGCAGCGTTGAAGATCGCCCGCGGGGCGGGACCTATTCCTACGAGCAGTACTTC.